This section outlines one TCR beta chain sequence together with its context. This sample was included in a study of blood T cells in healthy people across ages. A second roughly 6 to 12 cycle PCR used barcoded and J-beta primers. TCRdb called the 5' RACE reads again in MiXCR, with one record for every CDR3 protein. This sample has 500,000 to 700,000 distinct CDR3 sequences; less than 35% occur once, and the top ten carry more than 15%. CDR1 is SGDLS and CDR2 is YYNGEE in the germline V gene. The CDR3 contains 15 residues. The draw of peripheral blood yielded 8.5 to 10 milliliters from each donor. Sequenced input: blood. This chain connects TRBV9 to TRBJ2-5, with D possibly TRBD2 on 6 matching bases. The assigned J gene may be wrong: the sequence end matches TRBJ2-7 better. This receptor was obtained from a woman older than 75 in good health. CDR3 sequence: CASSVGGLKRDEQYF. CDR3 in DNA: TGTGCCAGCAGCGTTGGAGGACTAAAAAGGGACGAGCAGTACTTC.